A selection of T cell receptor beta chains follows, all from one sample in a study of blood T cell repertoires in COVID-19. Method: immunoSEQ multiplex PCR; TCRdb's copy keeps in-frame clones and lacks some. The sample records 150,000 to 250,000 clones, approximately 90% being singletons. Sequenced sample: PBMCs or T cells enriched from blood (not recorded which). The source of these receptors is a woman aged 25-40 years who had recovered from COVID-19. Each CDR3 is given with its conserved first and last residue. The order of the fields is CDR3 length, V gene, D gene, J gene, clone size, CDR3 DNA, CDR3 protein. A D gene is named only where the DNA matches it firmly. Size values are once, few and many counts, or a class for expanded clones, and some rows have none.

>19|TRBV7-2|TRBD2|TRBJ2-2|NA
TGTGCCAGCAGCCTCAATCCCTGGACTAGCGGGAGTGTAAGCGGGGAGCTGTTTTTT
CASSLNPWTSGSVSGELFF
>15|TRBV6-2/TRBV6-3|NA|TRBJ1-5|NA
TGTGCCAGCAGTTACTCGATAACAGGGAATCAGCCCCAGCATTTT
CASSYSITGNQPQHF
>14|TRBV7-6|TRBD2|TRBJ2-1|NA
TGTGCCAGCAGCATCTCGGGGACTAGCGGGAATCAGTTCTTC
CASSISGTSGNQFF
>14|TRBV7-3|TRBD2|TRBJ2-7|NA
TGTGCCAGCAGCCCTGGTAGCGGGAGTTACGAGCAGTACTTC
CASSPGSGSYEQYF
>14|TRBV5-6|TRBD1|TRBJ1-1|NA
TGTGCCAGCAGCTCAGGACAGGGAGACACTGAAGCTTTCTTT
CASSSGQGDTEAFF
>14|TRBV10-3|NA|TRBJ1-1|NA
TGTGCCATCAGTGAGTCGTACAGTAACACTGAAGCTTTCTTT
CAISESYSNTEAFF
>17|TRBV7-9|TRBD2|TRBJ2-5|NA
TGTGCCAGCAGCCCGATGGGGCTAGCGGGGGGCCAAGAGACCCAGTACTTC
CASSPMGLAGGQETQYF
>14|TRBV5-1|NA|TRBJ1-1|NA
TGCGCCAGCAGCTTGGCCGGGACACACACTGAAGCTTTCTTT
CASSLAGTHTEAFF
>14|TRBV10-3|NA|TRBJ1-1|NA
TGTGCCATCAGTGCAACAGAGATGAACACTGAAGCTTTCTTT
CAISATEMNTEAFF
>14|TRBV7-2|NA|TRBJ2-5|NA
TGTGCCAGCAGCTTAACCAGGCAGCAAGAGACCCAGTACTTC
CASSLTRQQETQYF
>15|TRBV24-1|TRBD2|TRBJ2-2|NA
TGTGCCACCGGGTTAGCGGGAGGGGACACCGGGGAGCTGTTTTTT
CATGLAGGDTGELFF
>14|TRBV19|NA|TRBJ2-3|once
TGTGCCAGTAGAAGAGCTGGAGTCACCGATACGCAGTATTTT
CASRRAGVTDTQYF
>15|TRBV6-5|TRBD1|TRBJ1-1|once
TGTGCCAGCAGTTCTCGAATGGGACAGGGGTTCGAAGCTTTCTTT
CASSSRMGQGFEAFF
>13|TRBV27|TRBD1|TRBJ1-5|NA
TGTGCCAGCAGTTCTGCAGGGGGTCAGCCCCAGCATTTT
CASSSAGGQPQHF
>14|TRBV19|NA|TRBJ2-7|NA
TGTGCCAGTAGTGTAAGCGGGCCGGGCCACGAGCAGTACTTC
CASSVSGPGHEQYF
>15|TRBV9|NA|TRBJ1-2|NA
TGTGCCAGCAGCACCGGACAGAACTCCTACTATGGCTACACCTTC
CASSTGQNSYYGYTF
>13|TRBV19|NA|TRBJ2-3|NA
TGTGCCACTTCCTCTACAGGGTCAGATACGCAGTATTTT
CATSSTGSDTQYF
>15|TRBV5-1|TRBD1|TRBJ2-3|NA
TGCGCCAGCAGCTTGCAAAGGGGGCGATCAGATACGCAGTATTTT
CASSLQRGRSDTQYF
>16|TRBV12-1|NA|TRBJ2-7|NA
TGTGCCAGCAGCCATCATAGCGGGAGGCCACCCTACGAGCAGTACTTC
CASSHHSGRPPYEQYF
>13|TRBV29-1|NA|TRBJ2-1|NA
TGCAGCGTTGAAGCCCTAGTGAAGAATGAGCAGTTCTTC
CSVEALVKNEQFF
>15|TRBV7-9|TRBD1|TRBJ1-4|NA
TGTGCCAGCAGCTGGGGGACAGGAAATAATGAAAAACTGTTTTTT
CASSWGTGNNEKLFF
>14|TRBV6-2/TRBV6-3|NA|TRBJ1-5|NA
TGTGCCAGCAGTTACAAAGACAGAAATCAGCCCCAGCATTTT
CASSYKDRNQPQHF
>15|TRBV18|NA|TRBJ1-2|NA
TGTGCCAGCTCACCAGATCGGTTAGCTAACTATGGCTACACCTTC
CASSPDRLANYGYTF
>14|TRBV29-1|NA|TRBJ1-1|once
TGCAGCGCCCGAGGGGGGGCGTTAGACACTGAAGCTTTCTTT
CSARGGALDTEAFF
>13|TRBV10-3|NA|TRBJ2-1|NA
TGTGCCATCACCTCGGCTAGCCTCAATGAGCAGTTCTTC
CAITSASLNEQFF
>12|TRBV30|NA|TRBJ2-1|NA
TGTGCCTGGAGAGGGCTAGCCAATGAGCAGTTCTTC
CAWRGLANEQFF
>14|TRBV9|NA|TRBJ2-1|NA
TGTGCCAGCAGCTGGGCAGGAAAATACAATGAGCAGTTCTTC
CASSWAGKYNEQFF